The source of this T cell receptor beta chain is a study of blood T cell repertoires in COVID-19. Germline V lookup: CDR1 LGHDT, CDR2 YNNKEL (reference sequence). V was clipped by 2 bases and J by 2 bases; unmatched bases: 5. The CDR3 totals 15 residues. Per the original data handling: Amplification of reference gene primers provided the estimated nucleated cell counts. Only in-frame clones appear in the TCRdb table, and some are missing; sequencing was by immunoSEQ multiplex PCR. That table furnishes V, J and clone size, whereas the DNA furnished D and trimming. Among approximately 380,000 clones listed, just over 90% were seen once.

The sequencing sample was made of PBMCs or T cells enriched from blood (not recorded which). The rearrangement uses TRBV3-1 (or the pseudogene TRBV3-2) and TRBJ1-1; TRBD1 matches at 7 bases. The sequence derives from a woman aged 40 to 50 who had been exposed to COVID-19. The CDR3 DNA reads as TGTGCCAGCAGCCAACGGGACAGTGTTAACACTGAAGCTTTCTTT. Translation: CASSQRDSVNTEAFF.